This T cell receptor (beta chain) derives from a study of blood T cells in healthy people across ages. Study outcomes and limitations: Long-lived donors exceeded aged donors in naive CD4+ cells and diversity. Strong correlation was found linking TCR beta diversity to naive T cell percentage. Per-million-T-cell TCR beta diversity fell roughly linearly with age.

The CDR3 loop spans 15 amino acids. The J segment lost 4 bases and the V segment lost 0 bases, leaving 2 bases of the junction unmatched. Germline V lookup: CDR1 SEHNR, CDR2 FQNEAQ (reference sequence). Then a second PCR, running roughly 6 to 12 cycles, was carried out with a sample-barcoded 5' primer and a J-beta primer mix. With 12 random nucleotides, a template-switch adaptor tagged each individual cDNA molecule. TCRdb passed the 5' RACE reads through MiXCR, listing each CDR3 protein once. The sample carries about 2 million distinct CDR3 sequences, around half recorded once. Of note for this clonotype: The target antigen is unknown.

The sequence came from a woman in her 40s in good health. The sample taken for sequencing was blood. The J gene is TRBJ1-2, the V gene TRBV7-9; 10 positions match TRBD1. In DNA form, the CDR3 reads TGTGCCAGCAGCTTAGCGGGACAGGGGATCTATGGCTACACCTTC. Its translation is CASSLAGQGIYGYTF.